A selection of T cell receptor beta chains follows, all from one sample in a study of blood T cell repertoires in COVID-19. Some clones are missing from TCRdb's copy, which holds only in-frame ones; the method was immunoSEQ multiplex PCR. The sample lists about 240,000 clones, around 83% seen once, with less than 3.5% in the top ten. The material sequenced was peripheral blood. The receptors stem from a woman aged 18 to 35 with acute or convalescent COVID-19. The CDR3 runs from the conserved cysteine through the conserved F or W. Fields, in order: D gene, J gene, V gene, clone size, CDR3 DNA, CDR3 protein. The D gene is left open where the match is weak. Some rows mark clone size as missing; the rest say once, few, many or name a class of expanded clone.

>-|TRBJ1-1|TRBV7-3|-
TGTGCCAGCAGCTTAGTCTCGGCAGGGCAGACTGAAGCTTTCTTT
CASSLVSAGQTEAFF
>TRBD1|TRBJ2-3|TRBV18|few
TGTGCCAGCTCACGTGGGACAGGGTTTGATACGCAGTATTTT
CASSRGTGFDTQYF
>TRBD2|TRBJ2-7|TRBV20-1|-
TGCAGTCTTCCTAGCGGGAGTTACGAGTACTTC
CSLPSGSYEYF
>-|TRBJ1-2|TRBV19|-
TGTGCCAGTAGTATGGCACAGGGAGTCGGAGTTTTGGCAGGCTATGGCTACACCTTC
CASSMAQGVGVLAGYGYTF
>-|TRBJ2-2|TRBV5-5|-
TGTGCCAGCAGCGTTGGACCTATTCAGGGGAGGGCCGGGGAGCTGTTTTTT
CASSVGPIQGRAGELFF
>-|TRBJ1-1|TRBV27|-
TGTGCCAGCAGTAAGTATGAGGTGCTAAACACTGAAGCTTTCTTT
CASSKYEVLNTEAFF
>TRBD2|TRBJ2-1|TRBV28|-
TGTGCCAGCAGTTATACCCCGACTAGCCACAATGAGCAGTTCTTC
CASSYTPTSHNEQFF
>TRBD1|TRBJ1-5|TRBV6-1|-
TGTGCCAGCACCCGGTACGACAGGGGTGATCAGCCCCAGCATTTT
CASTRYDRGDQPQHF
>-|TRBJ1-2|TRBV9|-
TGTGCCAGCAGCGAACAGGGTTATGGCTACACCTTC
CASSEQGYGYTF
>TRBD1|TRBJ2-3|TRBV5-1|few
TGCGCCAGCAGCTTTGGACAGGGGGCGACAGATACGCAGTATTTT
CASSFGQGATDTQYF
>-|TRBJ1-2|TRBV7-2|-
TGTGCCAGCAGCTTAATCTCGAACTATGGCTACACCTTC
CASSLISNYGYTF
>TRBD1|TRBJ1-6|TRBV28|-
TGTGCCAGCAGCCGCCTGGGACTCAGGGGGCCGTCACCCCTCCACTTT
CASSRLGLRGPSPLHF
>TRBD1|TRBJ2-4|TRBV29-1|-
TGCAGCGTTGAAGGGGACAGGGGCTCCAAAAACATTCAGTACTTC
CSVEGDRGSKNIQYF
>TRBD1|TRBJ2-5|TRBV3-1/TRBV3-2|-
TGTGCCAGCAGCCAAGATAGGTACCGCACAGGGGCCGAACAAGAGACCCAGTACTTC
CASSQDRYRTGAEQETQYF
>-|TRBJ1-5|TRBV28|-
TGTGCCAGCAGCCGAAACAGGGCGACTAGCAATCAGCCCCAGCATTTT
CASSRNRATSNQPQHF
>TRBD1|TRBJ1-2|TRBV4-2|-
TGTGCCAGCAGCCAAGATGAACAGGGGCTGGGCTATGGCTACACCTTC
CASSQDEQGLGYGYTF
>-|TRBJ1-2|TRBV19|few
TGTGCCAGTAATCCTCAGGGTGTAGACTATGGCTACACCTTC
CASNPQGVDYGYTF
>TRBD1|TRBJ2-1|TRBV19|-
TGTGCCAGTAGTATAGGGACAGGGGGCAATGAGCAGTTCTTC
CASSIGTGGNEQFF
>TRBD1|TRBJ1-5|TRBV2|-
TGTGCCAGCAGCTCGACAGGGGTTGGCAATCAGCCCCAGCATTTT
CASSSTGVGNQPQHF
>-|TRBJ2-5|TRBV28|-
TGTGCCAGCTCCCACACCCCACCAGAGACCCAGTACTTC
CASSHTPPETQYF
>TRBD2|TRBJ2-1|TRBV6-6|-
TGTGCCAGCAGTTACCTCGGACTAGCGTCGTTTGATGAGCAGTTCTTC
CASSYLGLASFDEQFF
>TRBD1|TRBJ1-2|TRBV28|-
TGTGCCAGCAGTCTGACAGGGGCGGGAGGCTACACCTTC
CASSLTGAGGYTF
>-|TRBJ2-3|TRBV5-1|-
TGCGCCAGCAGCTTGGAGAGCAGGGGCACAGATACGCAGTATTTT
CASSLESRGTDTQYF
>TRBD1|TRBJ1-1|TRBV7-3|-
TGTGCCAGCAGCCTTTCCGGGACAGCCAACACTGAAGCTTTCTTT
CASSLSGTANTEAFF
>-|TRBJ1-3|TRBV19|once
TGTGCCAGTAGTATCCACCGGGACTCTGGAAACACCATATATTTT
CASSIHRDSGNTIYF
>TRBD2|TRBJ2-5|TRBV20-1|-
TGCAGTGCTAGTCTAGGGACTAGCGTTGGGACCCAGTACTTC
CSASLGTSVGTQYF
>-|TRBJ1-1|TRBV14|few
TGTGCCAGCACCGAACAAGATCTACCGGAGGCTGAAGCTTTCTTT
CASTEQDLPEAEAFF
>-|TRBJ1-2|TRBV6-5|-
TGTGCCAGCAGTTACAGTGGGCAGGGGCGGGCCTATGGCTACACCTTC
CASSYSGQGRAYGYTF
>-|TRBJ1-5|TRBV23-1|-
TGCGCCAGCAGTGAGACACCACCTAGCAATCAGCCCCAGCATTTT
CASSETPPSNQPQHF
>TRBD1|TRBJ2-1|TRBV4-1|-
TGCGCCAGTACCCCGGGACAGGGTCCCTCTTACAATGAGCAGTTCTTC
CASTPGQGPSYNEQFF
>TRBD2|TRBJ2-7|TRBV4-3|-
TGCGCCAGCAGCCAAGAACGGTCCGGGAGGGCCCTTTACGAGCAGTACTTC
CASSQERSGRALYEQYF
>TRBD1|TRBJ1-1|TRBV28|once
TGTGCCAGCAGTTCCGGGACAGGGAACACTGAAGCTTTCTTT
CASSSGTGNTEAFF
>TRBD2|TRBJ2-1|TRBV5-1|few
TGCGCCAGCAGGGGGAATAGCGGGGCCTACAATGAGCAGTTCTTC
CASRGNSGAYNEQFF
>-|TRBJ1-2|TRBV7-8|once
TGTGCCAGCAGCTTAGCGGTCGGAGGGGTATATGGCTACACCTTC
CASSLAVGGVYGYTF
>TRBD1|TRBJ1-2|TRBV24-1|-
TGTGCCACCAGTGATCCGGGACAGGGTGATGGCTACACCTTC
CATSDPGQGDGYTF
>TRBD2|TRBJ2-1|TRBV29-1|-
TGCAGCGTTGAACGACTAGCGGGAGGCAATGAGCAGTTCTTC
CSVERLAGGNEQFF
>-|TRBJ1-1|TRBV30|once
TGTGCCTGGGGTCCGCTCAGGGGTTGGACTGAAGCTTTCTTT
CAWGPLRGWTEAFF
>-|TRBJ1-1|TRBV5-1|-
TGCGCCAGCAGCTTGGTTGGGCAGAAGAACACTGAAGCTTTCTTT
CASSLVGQKNTEAFF
>TRBD1|TRBJ1-6|TRBV28|-
TGTGCCAGCAGTTTCGGACAGGGGAATTCACCCCTCCACTTT
CASSFGQGNSPLHF
>-|TRBJ2-5|TRBV29-1|-
TGCAGCGTTGAAGACGGCAGGGGAGAGACCCAGTACTTC
CSVEDGRGETQYF
>TRBD1|TRBJ2-7|TRBV7-2|once
TGTGCCAGCAGATTCGAGGGGGCCCGAGACGAGCAGTACTTC
CASRFEGARDEQYF
>TRBD1|TRBJ2-7|TRBV18|-
TGTGCCAGCTCACCAGGGACAGGGGGTTACTACGAGCAGTACTTC
CASSPGTGGYYEQYF